This is a list of T cell receptor beta chains from one sample in a study of blood T cell repertoires in COVID-19. Sequenced by immunoSEQ multiplex PCR; TCRdb stores in-frame clones only, minus some. The table includes fewer than 300,000 clones, approximately 90% detected once. Material: PBMCs or T cells enriched from blood (not recorded which). The receptors shown here come from a man in his forties who had recovered from COVID-19. The CDR3 runs from the conserved cysteine through the conserved F or W. Each record gives: J gene, V gene, D gene, CDR3 length, clone size, CDR3 DNA, CDR3 protein. D genes are given only for firm matches. Clone size is shown for a subset of rows, as once, few, many or a class of expanded clone.

J: TRBJ2-7
V: TRBV7-9
D: NA
length: 14
size: NA
DNA: TGTGCCAGCAGCACGCCGAAGGACAGTCCCGAGCAGTACTTC
CDR3: CASSTPKDSPEQYF

J: TRBJ1-5
V: TRBV19
D: TRBD1
length: 16
size: NA
DNA: TGTGCCAGTAGTATAGCCTGGGACAGGTTGAATCAGCCCCAGCATTTT
CDR3: CASSIAWDRLNQPQHF

J: TRBJ1-6
V: TRBV7-9
D: NA
length: 15
size: few
DNA: TGTGCCAGCTCCTCAGGGGAGTCCTATAATTCACCCCTCCACTTT
CDR3: CASSSGESYNSPLHF

J: TRBJ1-1
V: TRBV6-5
D: TRBD1
length: 13
size: few
DNA: TGTGCCAGCTGGACAGGGCTTAGCACTGAAGCTTTCTTT
CDR3: CASWTGLSTEAFF

J: TRBJ1-5
V: TRBV15
D: NA
length: 12
size: many
DNA: TGTGCCACCAGCGGCCACAATCAGCCCCAGCATTTT
CDR3: CATSGHNQPQHF

J: TRBJ2-1
V: TRBV6-6
D: TRBD2
length: 13
size: NA
DNA: TGTGCCAGCAATAGCGGGAGCCACAATGAGCAGTTCTTC
CDR3: CASNSGSHNEQFF

J: TRBJ1-5
V: TRBV3-1/TRBV3-2
D: NA
length: 15
size: many
DNA: TGTGCCAGCAGCCATCGGGCGGGGAGCAATCAGCCCCAGCATTTT
CDR3: CASSHRAGSNQPQHF

J: TRBJ2-3
V: TRBV30
D: TRBD2
length: 16
size: NA
DNA: TGTGCCTGGAGTGCCGGGACTAGCGGGGGACCAGATACGCAGTATTTT
CDR3: CAWSAGTSGGPDTQYF

J: TRBJ2-6
V: TRBV7-3
D: NA
length: 17
size: NA
DNA: TGTGCCAGCAGCACACCAGGTTGGGCCCCTGGGGCCAACGTCCTGACTTTC
CDR3: CASSTPGWAPGANVLTF

J: TRBJ2-7
V: TRBV6-2/TRBV6-3
D: NA
length: 16
size: NA
DNA: TGTGCCAGCAGTGACCTCTTAGCGCCGACCTCCTACGAGCAGTACTTC
CDR3: CASSDLLAPTSYEQYF

J: TRBJ1-1
V: TRBV19
D: NA
length: 14
size: NA
DNA: TGTGCCAGCACCACCCAGGGGATGAACACTGAAGCTTTCTTT
CDR3: CASTTQGMNTEAFF

J: TRBJ2-1
V: TRBV7-9
D: TRBD2
length: 17
size: once
DNA: TGTGCCAGCAGCTTAAAGGCTAGCGGAAACTCCTACAATGAGCAGTTCTTC
CDR3: CASSLKASGNSYNEQFF

J: TRBJ1-2
V: TRBV5-1
D: NA
length: 16
size: NA
DNA: TGCGCCAGCAGCCCAGGCTTTAACAGGGACGGCTATGGCTACACCTTC
CDR3: CASSPGFNRDGYGYTF

J: TRBJ2-1
V: TRBV7-2
D: TRBD2
length: 19
size: NA
DNA: TGTGCCAGCAGCCCCCCCCTCCGGATAGCGGGAGTCCGGCGCAATGAGCAGTTCTTC
CDR3: CASSPPLRIAGVRRNEQFF

J: TRBJ2-1
V: TRBV5-1
D: TRBD2
length: 15
size: NA
DNA: TGCGCCAGCAGCTCAGCTAGCGGAACCTACAATGAGCAGTTCTTC
CDR3: CASSSASGTYNEQFF

J: TRBJ1-4
V: TRBV28
D: NA
length: 14
size: few
DNA: TGTGCCAGCAGTTTAGGGCAGGGTAATGAAAAACTGTTTTTT
CDR3: CASSLGQGNEKLFF

J: TRBJ1-3
V: TRBV4-1
D: TRBD1
length: 16
size: NA
DNA: TGCGCCAGCAGCCCCGATCACAGGGGGTCTGGAAACACCATATATTTT
CDR3: CASSPDHRGSGNTIYF

J: TRBJ2-7
V: TRBV21-1
D: NA
length: 17
size: NA
DNA: TGTGCCAGCAGCAAAGCCGTTGACAGGCGGATTGGATACGAGCAGTACTTC
CDR3: CASSKAVDRRIGYEQYF

J: TRBJ1-4
V: TRBV19
D: NA
length: 17
size: NA
DNA: TGTGCCAGTAGGGACGGACAACGGGGGGGGACTAATGAAAAACTGTTTTTT
CDR3: CASRDGQRGGTNEKLFF

J: TRBJ1-2
V: TRBV6-1
D: TRBD1
length: 14
size: NA
DNA: TGTGCCAGCAGTGAAGCGGGGACAGATTATGGCTACACCTTC
CDR3: CASSEAGTDYGYTF

J: TRBJ2-5
V: TRBV9
D: TRBD1
length: 15
size: NA
DNA: TGTGCCAGCAGCGTGTGGGACAGCTTACAAGAGACCCAGTACTTC
CDR3: CASSVWDSLQETQYF

J: TRBJ2-7
V: TRBV13
D: NA
length: 15
size: NA
DNA: TGTGCCAGCAGCAGCCTGGGACGGGGGGCCTCCGAGCAGTACTTC
CDR3: CASSSLGRGASEQYF

J: TRBJ1-1
V: TRBV29-1
D: TRBD1
length: 11
size: NA
DNA: TGCAGCGGGATGGGACAGCCTGAAGCTTTCTTT
CDR3: CSGMGQPEAFF

J: TRBJ2-3
V: TRBV6-5
D: TRBD1
length: 16
size: NA
DNA: TGTGCCAGCAGTTTTTTCTCGGGACAGGGGGGGGATACGCAGTATTTT
CDR3: CASSFFSGQGGDTQYF

J: TRBJ1-1
V: TRBV9
D: NA
length: 14
size: NA
DNA: TGTGCCAGCAGCGTAGGGTCGGGAAACACTGAAGCTTTCTTT
CDR3: CASSVGSGNTEAFF

J: TRBJ2-7
V: TRBV6-5
D: TRBD1
length: 15
size: NA
DNA: TGTGCCAGCAGTTACGGGGGACAGGGGGCCTACGAGCAGTACTTC
CDR3: CASSYGGQGAYEQYF

J: TRBJ1-3
V: TRBV29-1
D: TRBD1
length: 14
size: NA
DNA: TGCAGCGCTCTCCGGGACAGCTCTGGAAACACCATATATTTT
CDR3: CSALRDSSGNTIYF

J: TRBJ2-5
V: TRBV6-5
D: TRBD1
length: 15
size: NA
DNA: TGTGCCAGCAGTTACCGACAGGGGTATAGAGAGACCCAGTACTTC
CDR3: CASSYRQGYRETQYF

J: TRBJ1-2
V: TRBV13
D: NA
length: 14
size: NA
DNA: TGTGCCAGCAGCAAAGAAGGCAGCGTCTATGGCTACACCTTC
CDR3: CASSKEGSVYGYTF

J: TRBJ2-7
V: TRBV28
D: NA
length: 13
size: NA
DNA: TGTGCCAGCAGTGAGGCACTTACCTACGAGCAGTACTTC
CDR3: CASSEALTYEQYF

J: TRBJ1-1
V: TRBV11-2
D: NA
length: 14
size: NA
DNA: TGTGCCAGCAGCTTAGGGAGGGGTAGCACTGAAGCTTTCTTT
CDR3: CASSLGRGSTEAFF

J: TRBJ2-4
V: TRBV7-2
D: TRBD2
length: 19
size: few
DNA: TGTGCCAGCAGCTTAGGTCCCGGATACTTTACGGGGGGCAAAAACATTCAGTACTTC
CDR3: CASSLGPGYFTGGKNIQYF

J: TRBJ2-7
V: TRBV5-6
D: TRBD2
length: 14
size: NA
DNA: TGTGCCAGCAGCCGAAATTGGCGGGGGTACGAGCAGTACTTC
CDR3: CASSRNWRGYEQYF

J: TRBJ2-7
V: TRBV11-2
D: NA
length: 13
size: NA
DNA: TGTGCCAGCAGCGCAACAGGGTCCGACGAGCAGTACTTC
CDR3: CASSATGSDEQYF

J: TRBJ2-1
V: TRBV7-9
D: NA
length: 16
size: NA
DNA: TGTGCCAGCAGCCCGCAAACAGGGAGCTCCTACAATGAGCAGTTCTTC
CDR3: CASSPQTGSSYNEQFF

J: TRBJ1-1
V: TRBV30
D: TRBD1
length: 14
size: NA
DNA: TGTGCCTGGAGCCGGACAGGGGTCCACACTGAAGCTTTCTTT
CDR3: CAWSRTGVHTEAFF

J: TRBJ1-1
V: TRBV7-2
D: NA
length: 15
size: once
DNA: TGTGCCAGCAGCTTTAGCCCTCGCAGGAACACTGAAGCTTTCTTT
CDR3: CASSFSPRRNTEAFF

J: TRBJ1-4
V: TRBV7-9
D: NA
length: 16
size: NA
DNA: TGTGCCAGCAGCTTAGAACGGACAGAAACTAATGAAAAACTGTTTTTT
CDR3: CASSLERTETNEKLFF

J: TRBJ1-1
V: TRBV3-1/TRBV3-2
D: NA
length: 16
size: NA
DNA: TGTGCCAGCAGCCTCCGTCCGCCGGGGGAGGGCACTGAAGCTTTCTTT
CDR3: CASSLRPPGEGTEAFF

J: TRBJ1-2
V: TRBV19
D: TRBD1
length: 17
size: NA
DNA: TGTGCCAGTAGTATAGGAAGGCAACAGGGGGAAAACTATGGCTACACCTTC
CDR3: CASSIGRQQGENYGYTF

J: TRBJ2-5
V: TRBV27
D: NA
length: 14
size: NA
DNA: TGTGCCAGCATCTACTCCAGGGGAGAAGAGACCCAGTACTTC
CDR3: CASIYSRGEETQYF

J: TRBJ1-3
V: TRBV6-5
D: NA
length: 14
size: few
DNA: TGTGCCAGCAGTTACAGGGGAACTGGAAACACCATATATTTT
CDR3: CASSYRGTGNTIYF

J: TRBJ2-3
V: TRBV4-1
D: TRBD2
length: 16
size: NA
DNA: TGCGCCAGCAGCCAACTAGCGGGATTGGGCACAGATACGCAGTATTTT
CDR3: CASSQLAGLGTDTQYF

J: TRBJ2-5
V: TRBV5-4
D: TRBD2
length: 19
size: NA
DNA: TGTGCCAGCAGCGTGGGACTAGCGGGGGGGAACCCCTTCCTGGAGACCCAGTACTTC
CDR3: CASSVGLAGGNPFLETQYF

J: TRBJ2-7
V: TRBV6-1
D: NA
length: 12
size: NA
DNA: TGTGCCACCGGTGCGTATTCCTACGAGCAGTACTTC
CDR3: CATGAYSYEQYF

J: TRBJ2-6
V: TRBV4-2
D: NA
length: 16
size: once
DNA: TGTGCCAGCAGCCAAATACCGAGTTCTGGGGCCAACGTCCTGACTTTC
CDR3: CASSQIPSSGANVLTF

J: TRBJ1-1
V: TRBV28
D: NA
length: 13
size: few
DNA: TGTGCCAGCAGTTTAATAGCTCGAGTTGAAGCTTTCTTT
CDR3: CASSLIARVEAFF